The entry below describes one T cell receptor beta chain. No antigen is known for it. Separate from the roughly 700-subject first cohort was the approximately 120-subject validation cohort, to which the donors belonged. Produced via immunoSEQ multiplex PCR; TCRdb's table is partial and in-frame only. Here the sample spans around 66,000 clones, about 97% being singletons. These data come from a study of cytomegalovirus exposure and HLA in healthy donors. Across the study: The same platform as the approximately 640 first-cohort repertoires was used for the roughly 130 validation repertoires, a later analysis reported. General observations from the study: In vitro experiments confirmed that a few CMV-associated chains were specific for CMV antigens. With high specificity and sensitivity, the classifier reportedly diagnosed cytomegalovirus status.

The CDR3 spans 13 residues. Germline assignment: CDR1 SGHRS and CDR2 YFSETQ. Trimming cost V 4 bases and J 6 bases; bases outside gene matches: 4. This rearrangement joins TRBV5-1 to TRBJ1-2, with 9 bases aligning to TRBD1. The specimen sequenced was PBMCs. This sequence originates from a woman aged 18-29 years in good health and CMV-seropositive. The CDR3 reads CASSRTGVDGYTF. The CDR3 DNA reads as TGCGCCAGCAGCAGGACAGGGGTTGATGGCTACACCTTC.